This TCR beta chain was documented in a study of long-term antiretroviral therapy in people with HIV (dated by TCRdb to between 2021 and 2023). A note on the overall study: The earliest samples were collected about a decade before the 2015 WHO recommendation for immediate ART, when ART was typically delayed until CD4 counts fell. Eleven of the 30 participants with HIV were female. This retrospective serial study examined whether starting ART and sustained HIV suppression were associated with changes in the composition and diversity of the TRB repertoire in peripheral blood. Test extractions of a monoclonal T-cell line alongside fewer than 40 polyclonal samples showed no cross-contamination during QIAcube processing. From fewer than 35 adults with confirmed HIV infection, the cohort provided around 180 cryopreserved PBMC samples, gathered serially across a mean of around six years (range 1-12). General conclusions and limits of the study: Limited PBMC availability meant only the TCR beta chain was sequenced, without alpha chain pairing. At every time point, the repertoire was dominated by expanded TRB clones first identified before ART initiation, although this dominance fluctuated and, in many PLHIV, declined after ART. Inferences about post-ART repertoire changes were limited because no data were available on ART adherence, viral resistance or therapy changes. Compared with controls, HIV repertoires had narrower CDR3 length ranges, and the network structure pointed to an antigen-experienced repertoire that shifted only slightly toward naive after ART. The samples were dated from about 2004 to 2017, and the ART regimens that were used may be less effective than current ART regimens. Because pre-ART samples had limited cell numbers, unsorted PBMC were profiled rather than sorted CD4+ and CD8+ T cells. Starting ART was linked to a significant rise in TRB diversity, yet even with long-term ART the diversity remained significantly lower than in transplant donor controls.

Participants were included only if at least one PBMC sample before ART initiation and at least two post-ART samples were available. Every participant with HIV received treatment in the United States of America. Before DNA extraction, cryopreserved samples of about 0.9-11 million PBMC were thawed and washed. At the time of the earliest PBMC sample, participants with HIV were aged between roughly 23 and 60 years. PBMC samples were contributed by each participant from 1-4 timepoints before ART initiation and 2-8 timepoints after ART initiation, with a median of 7 samples. For every participant, serial HIV viral load, CD4+ T-cell count, ART history and demographic data were obtained. Using a Qiagen kit on a QIAcube, genomic DNA was extracted from unsorted PBMC, with samples processed in batches of 12. From the cysteine up to the phenylalanine, the CDR3 has a length of 17 residues. This entry keeps only the CDR3 DNA: 51 bases, framed from base 1. The junction shows trimming of 5 bases on V and 0 bases on J, and the gene matches do not reach 10 bases of it. CDR1 is given as SGHVS and CDR2 as FQNEAQ, both from the germline V gene.

A note on this clone: Which antigen it targets is not known. No per-base quality is available; no much larger clone lies one base away.

The immunoSEQ hsTCRB v3.0 assay was used at survey level resolution to sequence the TRB variable region. The targeted TRB sequencing depth was about 40,000-50,000 T-cell genomes per sample. An Illumina MiSeq with a v3 150-cycle kit was used to sequence the pooled TRB libraries. The source study handled its data this way. Repertoire analysis was performed in R inside a reproducible Nextflow workflow that covered QC, data transformation and analysis. Custom analyses were implemented in LymphoSeq2, an R package for AIRR-Seq data exploration. A few samples yielding fewer than 5000 total TRB sequences were excluded, leaving about 190 analyzed HIV repertoires. Of the approximately 190 retained HIV repertoires, roughly 61 were collected before and under 150 after ART initiation. Repertoires were downsampled to 5000 TRB nucleotide sequences, with summary statistics averaged over 100 downsampling iterations. TRB sequences were retained for analysis only if CDR3 regions of at least seven amino acids were present. Two measures captured diversity: a Shannon entropy-derived clonality score and the Gini coefficient. In repertoire networks, the top 5000 CDR3 amino acid sequences were linked whenever an edit distance of one separated two sequences. GLIPH2 predicted antigen specificity groups and MHC restriction for TRB CDR3 amino acid sequences. Known CMV, EBV, HIV or tissue antigen associations were flagged by matching CDR3 amino acid sequences against VDJdb and McPAS-TCR. Pre-ART, post-ART and control groups were compared with Wilcoxon signed-rank tests and Holm-Bonferroni correction. This immuneACCESS table, as held by TCRdb, lists in-frame sequences with V and J called but not all clones. Of the missing ones, under half trace to an unresolved V gene in checked studies; the others have no known cause. The V and J calls and the clone size are those of that table, but D and trimming were determined from the DNA. A total of roughly 20,000 clones appear in this sample, 82% of them only once. The top ten hold over 8% of the sample.

This specimen was unsorted PBMCs, taken at the start of antiretroviral therapy. The TCR sequence derives from a man between 50 and 59 years old with HIV. The chain is encoded by TRBV7-8 joined to TRBJ1-3; 7 of the junction bases match TRBD1. This receptor carries the CDR3 CASSLYGTASSGNTIYF. The sequence in DNA is TGTGCCAGCAGCCTCTATGGGACAGCTAGCTCTGGAAACACCATATATTTT.